This T cell receptor beta chain is from a study of Graves' ophthalmopathy and Graves' hyperthyroidism. Study overall: Sampling took place at initial diagnosis, with peripheral blood obtained before any treatment. Study-level results: Most expanded clonotypes in thyroid above 0.001 frequency also showed up in blood.

Germline CDR1 reads SNHLY; CDR2 reads FYNNEI. The trim removed 6 bases at V and 5 bases at J, leaving 5 bases unmatched. CDR3 length equals 14 residues. As the template, RNA transcripts were used to amplify TCR beta CDR3 regions. First-round RT-PCR used HTBI primers; second-round multiplex PCR followed. A single record per CDR3 protein comes from TCRdb applying MiXCR to the multiplex PCR reads. The sample consists of a few hundred thousand distinct CDR3 sequences, 15% to 17% of them appearing once. None of the included patients had other autoimmune diseases, uncontrolled infections, pregnancy or lactation, as these led to exclusion. PBMCs stemmed from around 10 ml of fresh peripheral blood. This clonotype showed up many times. Its antigen is unidentified.

The sequencing input was peripheral blood. This chain links TRBV2 with TRBJ2-5; 11 bases agree with TRBD1. The sequence derives from a woman between 18 and 30 years old with stable Graves' hyperthyroidism. The CDR3 nucleotides are TGTGCCAGCAGGAGGACAGGGGGCAGGGAGACCCAGTACTTC. Its translation is CASRRTGGRETQYF.